These 5 T cell receptor beta chains came from one sample sequenced in a study of blood T cell repertoires in COVID-19. The data were produced by immunoSEQ multiplex PCR, yet TCRdb's version contains in-frame clones alone and is incomplete. The table has around 28,000 clones, approximately 83% seen once; the top ten hold 28%. The specimen sequenced was peripheral blood. The receptors come from a woman aged 80 or over with COVID-19, enrolled during active disease.

The rearrangement uses TRBV5-1 and TRBJ2-1, with TRBD1 identical over 11 bases. Trimming cost V 8 bases and J 5 bases; bases outside gene matches: 6. CDR3 length: 14 residues. The germline V gene has CDR1 SGHRS and CDR2 YFSETQ. The chain's CDR3 is CASSRDRGDNEQFF. The CDR3 coding sequence is TGCGCCAGTAGCCGGGACAGGGGGGACAATGAGCAGTTCTTC.

CDR3 in DNA: TGTGCCAGCAGCTTAGTTGCAGGAAACACCTACGAGCAGTACTTC. Amino acid sequence: CASSLVAGNTYEQYF. This chain uses TRBV7-2 with TRBJ2-7; the D is unclear. Germline V CDR1 and CDR2: SGHTA, FQGNSA. V was clipped by 1 base and J by 2 bases, with 12 bases between them. The CDR3 has 15 amino acids.

This chain links TRBV30 with TRBJ2-7; D might be TRBD1 (5 bases). V dropped 0 bases and J dropped 2 bases, with 8 bases sitting between them. This CDR3 spans 13 amino acids. Germline assignment: CDR1 GTSNPN and CDR2 SVGIG (reference sequence). CDR3 protein: CAWSVSTAYEQYF. The CDR3 DNA reads as TGTGCCTGGAGTGTGTCGACAGCCTACGAGCAGTACTTC.

V is TRBV5-1 and J is TRBJ1-1; unclear D gene. The CDR3 is 15 residues long. Trimming took off 4 bases at V and 8 bases at J, with 21 bases between the two ends. CDR1 is SGHRS, CDR2 YFSETQ, per germline. DNA of the CDR3: TGCGCCAGCAGCCCAGCGACGCAGAGATTAGAGGAAGCTTTCTTT. Protein product: CASSPATQRLEEAFF.

This clone was seen just once. The chain recombines TRBV30 with TRBJ1-2, with TRBD1 identical over 12 bases. After removal of 3 bases from V and 8 bases from J, the junction contained 4 bases not matched to a gene. Germline loops: CDR1 GTSNPN, CDR2 SVGIG (reference sequence). The CDR3 is made up of 13 amino acids. The DNA for the CDR3 is TGTGCCTGGAGAGGGACAGGGGGCGACGGCTACACCTTC. Amino acids: CAWRGTGGDGYTF.